These 12 T cell receptor beta chains share one sample of origin, sequenced in a study of blood T cells in healthy people across ages. A J-beta primer mix and a sample-barcoded 5' primer were used in a second PCR of roughly 6 to 12 cycles. One entry per CDR3 protein, called by TCRdb with MiXCR from the 5' RACE reads. Counted here are about 1.6 million distinct CDR3 sequences, about 31% occurring once; the ten biggest clones make up roughly 10%. Specimen: blood. Every receptor here comes from a young woman in good health.

The chain uses TRBV7-2 and TRBJ2-7; TRBD2 matches 14 bases. The CDR3 runs 15 residues. Per germline, CDR1 SGHTA and CDR2 FQGNSA. V was pared by 4 bases and J by 5 bases, with 4 bases of the junction left unmatched. The CDR3 spells CASSWTSGRSHEQYF. CDR3 in DNA: TGTGCCAGCAGCTGGACTAGCGGGAGGTCCCACGAGCAGTACTTC. Variable domain in full (rest from reference TRBV7-2 and TRBJ2-7): GAGVSQSPSNKVTEKGKDVELRCDPISGHTALYWYRQSLGQGLEFLIYFQGNSAPDKSGLPSDRFSAERTGGSVSTLTIQRTQQEDSAVYLCASSWTSGRSHEQYFGPGTRLTVT.

V gene TRBV28 combines with J gene TRBJ1-5; 7 nucleotides align to TRBD1. The CDR3 contains 15 residues. Germline-derived CDR1 and CDR2 are MDHEN and SYDVKM. The V and J ends lost 3 bases and 6 bases, in that order; junction bases with no gene match: 8. DNA of the CDR3: TGTGCCAGCAGTTTGGCAAGGCAGGGGGGTCAGCCCCAGCATTTT. It encodes CASSLARQGGQPQHF.

This clonotype was observed a few times. The chain joins TRBV5-1 to TRBJ1-1, with D perhaps TRBD1 (6 bases). CDR1 is SGHRS and CDR2 is YFSETQ in the germline V gene. The CDR3 loop spans 15 amino acids. Trimming left V 0 bases short and J 0 bases short, with 9 bases between. CDR3 bases: TGCGCCAGCAGCTTGGTTGGACAGATGAACACTGAAGCTTTCTTT. It encodes CASSLVGQMNTEAFF.

The genes are TRBV3-1 and TRBJ2-1; 12 bases align to TRBD2. CDR3 length: 16 residues. CDR1 and CDR2 (germline): LGHDT, YNNKEL (reference sequence). After removal of 3 bases from V and 8 bases from J, the junction contained 8 bases not matched to a gene. CDR3 DNA sequence: TGTGCCAGCAGCCACCTCCGACTAGCGGGAGCCGATGAGCAGTTCTTC. Residues: CASSHLRLAGADEQFF.

The chain is built from TRBV20-1 and TRBJ1-5, with D unclear. V was shortened by 1 base and J by 4 bases, with 8 bases between the two germline ends. In germline, CDR1 is DFQATT, CDR2 SNEGSKA (reference sequence). The CDR3 spans 13 residues. The CDR3 DNA reads TGCAGTGCTAGAGCCCGGCTTAATCAGCCCCAGCATTTT. Encoded protein: CSARARLNQPQHF.

Only a few counts were recorded for this clonotype. This rearrangement joins TRBV6-2 or TRBV6-3 to TRBJ2-7; D remains unclear. The germline V and J ends were trimmed by 6 bases and 0 bases, with 9 bases remaining between them. The CDR3 runs to 13 residues. The germline V gene encodes CDR1 MNHEY and CDR2 SVGEGT. CDR3 residues: CASRGLPSYEQYF. Written as DNA, the CDR3 is TGTGCCAGCAGAGGGCTCCCCTCCTACGAGCAGTACTTC.

This clonotype was picked up a small number of times. The V gene is TRBV7-9, the J gene TRBJ1-2; no firm D call. From germline, CDR1 is SEHNR and CDR2 FQNEAQ (reference sequence). The CDR3 has 13 amino acids. V was shortened by 2 bases and J by 6 bases, with 10 bases between the two germline ends. The CDR3 protein is CASSLSIGDGYTF. The CDR3 DNA reads as TGTGCCAGCAGCTTAAGTATTGGGGATGGCTACACCTTC.

This clonotype was picked up a small number of times. The rearrangement uses TRBV2 and TRBJ2-6; 8 nucleotides align to TRBD1. The CDR3 is 19 residues long. The germline gives CDR1 SNHLY, CDR2 FYNNEI. J was trimmed by 0 bases and V by 5 bases; bases with no gene match: 12. The CDR3 DNA sequence: TGTGCCAGCAGTAGGACAGGGCCCTTATGGGTCTCTGGGGCCAACGTCCTGACTTTC. Translating it yields CASSRTGPLWVSGANVLTF. Complete variable domain (other parts from reference TRBV2 and TRBJ2-6): EPEVTQTPSHQVTQMGQEVILRCVPISNHLYFYWYRQILGQKVEFLVSFYNNEISEKSEIFDDQFSVERPDGSNFTLKIRSTKLEDSAMYFCASSRTGPLWVSGANVLTFGAGSRLTVL.

Here the CDR3 reads CASSPGKDQPQHF. Here the CDR3 DNA reads TGTGCCAGCAGCCCAGGGAAGGACCAGCCCCAGCATTTT. The chain carries TRBV7-8 and TRBJ1-5; possible D gene TRBD1, 5 bases. The CDR3 has 13 residues. Germline-derived CDR1 and CDR2 are SGHVS and FQNEAQ. V was clipped by 5 bases and J by 7 bases, with 12 bases between them.

This clonotype was recorded a few times. This CDR3 reads CASSFDLAELYNEQFF. In DNA form, the CDR3 reads TGTGCCAGCAGCTTCGACCTAGCGGAACTGTACAATGAGCAGTTCTTC. The chain links TRBV7-9 to TRBJ2-1, with 7 bases lining up with TRBD2. V lost 3 bases to trimming and J lost 4 bases; unmatched junction nucleotides: 9. Germline CDR1 is SEHNR and CDR2 is FQNEAQ (reference sequence). This CDR3 is 16 amino acids long.

This chain links TRBV12-3 or TRBV12-4 with TRBJ1-2, with D possibly being TRBD1 (5 bases). V was clipped by 2 bases and J by 8 bases, with 15 bases between them. This CDR3 is built from 14 residues. CDR3 in amino acids: CASSLKGLPLGYTF. CDR3 nucleotide sequence: TGTGCCAGCAGTTTAAAGGGACTGCCGTTGGGCTACACCTTC.

The genes are TRBV4-1 and TRBJ1-1, with 8 bases that match TRBD1. The CDR3 sequence is 15 residues long. V lost 0 bases, J lost 5 bases, and 5 bases stayed unmatched. Looked up from germline, CDR1 is MGHRA and CDR2 is YSYEKL. CDR3: CASSQDIRGLTEAFF. The CDR3 bases are TGCGCCAGCAGCCAAGACATCAGGGGGCTGACTGAAGCTTTCTTT.